The sequence of this T cell receptor beta chain was determined in a study of T cell clonotyping in hematopoietic cell transplantation (dated by TCRdb to the early 2020s). Broadly, across the study: A total of 120 to 150 blood samples were gathered in the study from roughly 37 consecutive transplant recipients along with their related donors. Patients were recruited between September 2015 and January 2017 and followed until late 2020 or death. Broader findings and caveats from the paper: The sample size was limited, and because cells were not sorted, the contributions of CD4 and CD8 repertoires could not be separated. Overlap with donor repertoires was found for only a small fraction of recipient repertoires, with over 95% found to appear de novo at the given depth. Broader posttransplant TCR repertoire diversity was predicted by donor and pretransplant recipient Inverse Simpson Index values. After transplant, TCR diversity in recipients dropped, and pathologically expanded clonotypes increased progressively from day 30 to day 180.

TCR beta CDR3 regions were amplified from genomic DNA with the immunoSEQ assay, a bias-controlled multiplex PCR using V- and J-specific primers. In a second PCR step, the CDR3 amplicons were tagged with a proprietary barcode plus Illumina adapter sequences. An Illumina MiSeq instrument was used to sequence the CDR3 libraries. Per the original workflow: Export and quality control were handled in immunoSEQ Analyzer 3.0, while downstream analyses relied on R Bioconductor and Immunarch. Only productive rearrangements within the normalized downsampled data set were used in the calculation of repertoire metrics. In the normalized cohort, clonotypes with more than 5 templates were defined as pathologically expanded. The Inverse Simpson Index served as the measure of repertoire diversity. The non-normalized data set was used for CMV-specificity analyses so that all clonotypes could be captured. TCRdb mirrors the immuneACCESS table, restricted to in-frame sequences. Some clones are absent from its copies; in checked studies, under half trace to an unresolved V gene, and the reason for the others is unknown. That table furnishes V, J and clone size, whereas the DNA furnished D and trimming. The table for this sample lists over 35,000 clones; 80% to 90% of them were counted only once. Roughly 2% of the sample lies in the top ten.

A word on this clone: The antigen it binds to is not known. Base qualities are not recorded, but no much larger clone differs from it by a single base.

Blood samples for TCR beta sequencing were provided by related transplant donors. Using Nuclei Lysis Solution, genomic DNA was extracted from unfractionated peripheral blood mononuclear cells that were either fresh or cryopreserved. This TCR was sampled from a woman in her thirties or forties in good health. Some clones in this sample may be carry-over from other donors' samples. Sequences were obtained from peripheral blood mononuclear cells.

The DNA is TGCGCCAGCTCTGATACCGGGAGAGACTACGAGCAGTACTTC. The encoded protein is CASSDTGRDYEQYF. Recombination linked TRBV5-1 to TRBJ2-7, with TRBD2 as a weak D call on 6 bases. The V end loses 7 bases and the J end loses 3 bases, and a stretch of 17 bases separates them. The CDR3 runs 14 amino acids, cysteine and phenylalanine included. Kept here is only the CDR3 DNA, which spans 42 bases and is read in frame from base 1. The germline V gene gives CDR1 as SGHRS and CDR2 as YFSETQ.